This T cell receptor (beta chain) was identified during a study of vaccination effects on CD4 cells after COVID-19. The CDR3 is 15 residues long. V was pared by 0 bases and J by 1 base, with 9 bases between. From germline, CDR1 is SEHNR and CDR2 FQNEAQ (reference sequence). TCRdb's table, derived via immunoSEQ multiplex PCR, lists solely in-frame clones and lacks some. This sample has tens of thousands of clones, with 74% found just once. Ahead of sequencing, the ViraFEST assay grew antigen-specific CD4+ T cells using viral peptide pools. Once cultured for 9 to 11 days, the cells underwent separation to obtain CD4+ T cells. Two-dose BNT162b2 or mRNA-1273 vaccination was given to participants. Points on this clone: Its antigen is not identified.

This chain connects TRBV7-9 to TRBJ1-1, with D uncertain. The material sequenced was CD4+ T cells from PBMCs cultured with HCoV-229E spike peptides, taken after COVID-19 vaccination. The sequence was obtained from a human donor who received a COVID-19 vaccine. CDR3 loop: CASSLARVENTEAFF. In nucleotides, the CDR3 is TGTGCCAGCAGCTTAGCAAGGGTGGAGAACACTGAAGCTTTCTTT.